This entry lists 11 T cell receptor beta chains sequenced from one sample in a study of circulating tumor DNA in untreated peripheral T-cell lymphoma. Sequencing was performed with immunoSEQ multiplex PCR; in TCRdb, only in-frame clones are kept and a portion is missing. Of 8,800 or so clones listed, roughly 80% are singletons. Material: tumor tissue. Receptors were obtained from a human donor with peripheral T-cell lymphoma.

This clone was observed once. The chain uses TRBV28 and TRBJ1-1; D call uncertain. CDR3 size: 13 residues. Trimming removed 8 bases from V and 0 bases from J, with 10 bases in between. CDR1 MDHEN and CDR2 SYDVKM come from the germline V gene. The CDR3 bases are TGTGCCAGCCTCCGAAATCTGAACACTGAAGCTTTCTTT. Encoded protein: CASLRNLNTEAFF.

The gene calls are TRBV4-1 and TRBJ2-1; the match to TRBD2 covers 8 bases. The CDR3 is 16 amino acids. Trimming cost V 4 bases and J 5 bases; bases outside gene matches: 10. Germline CDR1 MGHRA, CDR2 YSYEKL. The DNA of the CDR3 is TGCGCCAGCAGCCGAATGCAGCGGGGGCCGCACAATGAGCAGTTCTTC. This encodes CASSRMQRGPHNEQFF.

The sample holds one count of this clone. V is TRBV11-3 and J is TRBJ1-5; 12 bases align to TRBD1. V shed 3 bases and J 6 bases; nucleotides not matched to a gene: 9. The CDR3 is made up of 17 amino acids. The germline V gene encodes CDR1 SGHNT and CDR2 YENEEA. The CDR3 is CASSFGPGQGAGQPQHF. CDR3 nucleotides: TGTGCCAGCAGCTTTGGGCCGGGACAGGGGGCCGGTCAGCCCCAGCATTTT. The variable domain in full, with the rest retrieved from reference TRBV11-3 and TRBJ1-5, is EAGVVQSPRYKIIEKKQPVAFWCNPISGHNTLYWYLQNLGQGPELLIRYENEEAVDDSQLPKDRFSAERLKGVDSTLKIQPAELGDSAVYLCASSFGPGQGAGQPQHFGDGTRLSIL.

The rearrangement uses TRBV10-2 and TRBJ1-6, with a tentative D call TRBD1 (6 bases). Germline assignment: CDR1 WSHSY and CDR2 SAAADI. This CDR3 is built from 14 residues. V shed 8 bases and J shed 5 bases, with 13 bases lying between them. The CDR3 region is CASVLRTDNSPLHF. Here the CDR3 DNA reads TGCGCCAGCGTGTTGAGGACAGATAATTCACCCCTCCACTTT.

V usage is TRBV12-5 and J usage is TRBJ2-3, with 9 bases that match TRBD1. The ends lost 6 bases at V and 3 bases at J; junction bases unmatched: 10. Germline assignment: CDR1 LGHNT and CDR2 FRNRAP. The CDR3 has 16 amino acids. The CDR3: CASGRGTGYDTDTQYF. CDR3 sequence (DNA): TGTGCTAGTGGCAGGGGGACAGGGTATGATACAGATACGCAGTATTTT.

This clone showed up just once. The gene calls are TRBV11-3 and TRBJ1-1; no reliable D call. V was trimmed by 5 bases and J by 0 bases, leaving 16 bases between them. Germline lookup yields CDR1 SGHNT and CDR2 YENEEA. The length of the CDR3 is 16 residues. The CDR3 reads CASSPRTFKMNTEAFF. The CDR3 DNA reads as TGTGCCAGCAGCCCTCGGACGTTCAAGATGAACACTGAAGCTTTCTTT.

The chain joins TRBV7-4 to TRBJ1-1; 10 bases agree with TRBD1. The CDR3 covers 13 residues. J lost 7 bases, V lost 3 bases, and 2 bases had no gene match. The germline V gene has CDR1 SGHVT and CDR2 SQSDAQ. This CDR3 is CASSFGTGVEAFF. The CDR3 region has the DNA TGTGCCAGCAGCTTCGGGACAGGGGTTGAAGCTTTCTTT.

This clone was seen once. This sequence joins TRBV6-8 and TRBJ2-1; 11 nucleotides agree with TRBD1. The CDR3 has 15 amino acids. The junction had 5 bases not matched to a gene; V was cut back by 2 bases and J by 8 bases. The germline V gene encodes CDR1 MNHGY and CDR2 SAAAGT. CDR3 protein: CASSYRDRGIDEQFF. In DNA, the CDR3 is TGTGCCAGCAGTTACCGGGACAGGGGGATCGATGAGCAGTTCTTC.

The chain is built from TRBV10-2 and TRBJ2-7; D call uncertain. Per the germline V gene, CDR1 is WSHSY and CDR2 is SAAADI. This CDR3 comprises 13 residues. V dropped 2 bases and J dropped 3 bases, with 8 bases sitting between them. The CDR3 loop is CASSEKVDYEQYF. CDR3 bases: TGCGCCAGCAGTGAGAAAGTGGACTACGAGCAGTACTTC.

Only one count was recorded for this clone. The V and J genes are TRBV19 and TRBJ1-1; D call uncertain. The CDR3 contains 16 residues. V dropped 3 bases and J dropped 1 base, with 15 bases sitting between them. CDR1 LNHDA and CDR2 SQIVND come from the germline V gene (reference sequence). The CDR3: CASSIKGRGRNTEAFF. In DNA form, the CDR3 reads TGTGCCAGTAGTATCAAGGGTAGAGGGAGGAACACTGAAGCTTTCTTT.

This chain uses TRBV30 with TRBJ2-5; D is uncertain. The length of the CDR3 is 15 residues. Germline V gene lookup returns CDR1 GTSNPN and CDR2 SVGIG (reference sequence). Between the trimmed V and J ends, which lost 3 bases and 5 bases, there was a span of 19 bases. The CDR3 DNA follows: TGTGCCTGGAGGATGGTCGCCCCGGGTATGGAGACCCAGTACTTC. Translating it yields CAWRMVAPGMETQYF.